This note documents a single T cell receptor (beta chain) sequence. Its target is unknown. TCRdb ran MiXCR on the reads and lists one entry per CDR3 protein. The data contain about 230,000 distinct CDR3 sequences, roughly 23% of them singletons. The sample belongs to a study of T cell repertoires in cytomegalovirus infection. Across the study: From public TCR beta signatures came an indication of both CMV infection and matching HLA type. Study results and limitations: HLA-C-restricted, CMV-specific TCR beta clonotypes were dominant ex vivo. Using cumulative public TCR beta family frequency, the authors identified those who carried CMV together with the relevant HLA.

CDR1 and CDR2 (germline): MDHEN, SYDVKM. The V gene end was trimmed by 6 bases and the J gene end by 5 bases; junction bases not matched to a gene: 6. The CDR3 is made up of 14 amino acids. The TCR sequence derives from a human donor in good health (CMV status not recorded). Some clones in this sample may be carry-over from other donors' samples. The sample consisted of CD8+ T cells from PBMCs. The chain is built from TRBV28 and TRBJ1-5; 8 bases map to TRBD1. CDR3 sequence reads: CASSRDRGYQPQHF. The CDR3 DNA reads as TGTGCCAGCAGCCGTGACAGGGGATATCAGCCCCAGCATTTT.